This is a list of T cell receptor beta chains from one sample in a study of brain metastases from non-small cell lung cancer. Only in-frame clones appear in the TCRdb table, and some are missing; sequencing was by immunoSEQ multiplex PCR. The table records thousands of clones, 85% of them present only once. Source material: primary lung tumor tissue. Receptors were obtained from a donor aged 40 or over with non-small cell lung cancer. The CDR3 runs from the conserved cysteine through the conserved F or W. Each record gives: clone size, J gene, D gene, V gene, CDR3 protein, CDR3 DNA. D genes are given only for firm matches. Only some rows state a clone size, as once, few, many or a class for expanded clones.

abundance: .
j_gene: TRBJ1-2
d_gene: .
v_gene: TRBV30
CDR3aa: CAWSPRSPGGYGYTF
CDR3nt: TGTGCCTGGAGCCCGAGATCCCCGGGTGGCTATGGCTACACCTTC

abundance: .
j_gene: TRBJ2-1
d_gene: .
v_gene: TRBV5-1
CDR3aa: CASSFGQNNEQFF
CDR3nt: TGCGCCAGCAGCTTCGGACAAAACAATGAGCAGTTCTTC

abundance: .
j_gene: TRBJ2-5
d_gene: TRBD2
v_gene: TRBV4-1
CDR3aa: CASSQRGGDETQYF
CDR3nt: TGCGCCAGCAGCCAACGGGGGGGGGATGAGACCCAGTACTTC

abundance: .
j_gene: TRBJ1-2
d_gene: TRBD1
v_gene: TRBV3-1/TRBV3-2
CDR3aa: CASSQDRGLGYTF
CDR3nt: TGTGCCAGCAGCCAAGACAGGGGGCTTGGCTACACCTTC

abundance: once
j_gene: TRBJ2-4
d_gene: .
v_gene: TRBV25-1
CDR3aa: CASSENPILAKNIQYF
CDR3nt: TGTGCCAGCAGTGAAAATCCAATTCTAGCCAAAAATATTCAGTACTTC

abundance: .
j_gene: TRBJ1-1
d_gene: TRBD1
v_gene: TRBV19
CDR3aa: CASSIAGTGRGTEAFF
CDR3nt: TGTGCCAGTAGTATAGCTGGGACAGGACGGGGCACTGAAGCTTTCTTT

abundance: .
j_gene: TRBJ2-2
d_gene: .
v_gene: TRBV6-5
CDR3aa: CASNGGTGELFF
CDR3nt: TGTGCCAGCAATGGGGGGACCGGGGAGCTGTTTTTT

abundance: .
j_gene: TRBJ2-7
d_gene: TRBD1
v_gene: TRBV6-1
CDR3aa: CASSEGTANSYEQYF
CDR3nt: TGTGCCAGCAGCGAAGGGACAGCCAACTCCTACGAGCAGTACTTC

abundance: .
j_gene: TRBJ2-7
d_gene: .
v_gene: TRBV6-5
CDR3aa: CASSRGGGGYEQYF
CDR3nt: TGTGCCAGCAGCCGAGGGGGAGGGGGCTACGAGCAGTACTTC

abundance: .
j_gene: TRBJ1-1
d_gene: .
v_gene: TRBV3-1/TRBV3-2
CDR3aa: CASSQVSTETEAFF
CDR3nt: TGTGCCAGCAGCCAAGTGTCGACGGAAACTGAGGCTTTCTTT

abundance: .
j_gene: TRBJ1-3
d_gene: .
v_gene: TRBV10-3
CDR3aa: CAISPGGNFFGNTIYF
CDR3nt: TGTGCCATCAGCCCCGGCGGGAATTTTTTTGGAAACACCATATATTTT

abundance: .
j_gene: TRBJ1-2
d_gene: TRBD1
v_gene: TRBV27
CDR3aa: CASSPGTGSDYGYTF
CDR3nt: TGTGCCAGCAGTCCAGGGACAGGGTCGGACTATGGCTACACCTTC

abundance: .
j_gene: TRBJ2-1
d_gene: TRBD2
v_gene: TRBV5-1
CDR3aa: CASSLVSGGAGNEQFF
CDR3nt: TGCGCCAGCAGCTTGGTCAGCGGGGGGGCCGGGAATGAGCAGTTCTTC

abundance: .
j_gene: TRBJ1-5
d_gene: .
v_gene: TRBV5-6
CDR3aa: CASSLRWDASNQPQHF
CDR3nt: TGTGCCAGCAGCTTGCGCTGGGACGCGAGCAATCAGCCCCAGCATTTT

abundance: .
j_gene: TRBJ1-5
d_gene: .
v_gene: TRBV5-8
CDR3aa: CASSPGQFNQPQHF
CDR3nt: TGTGCCAGCAGCCCTGGACAGTTTAATCAGCCCCAGCATTTT

abundance: .
j_gene: TRBJ1-1
d_gene: TRBD1
v_gene: TRBV27
CDR3aa: CASSLRGQNTEAFF
CDR3nt: TGTGCCAGCAGTTTAAGGGGGCAGAACACTGAAGCTTTCTTT

abundance: .
j_gene: TRBJ2-5
d_gene: TRBD1
v_gene: TRBV3-1/TRBV3-2
CDR3aa: CASSHRQGETQYF
CDR3nt: TGTGCCAGCAGCCACCGACAGGGAGAGACCCAGTACTTC

abundance: .
j_gene: TRBJ2-7
d_gene: TRBD2
v_gene: TRBV27
CDR3aa: CASDLGGGLRGEQYF
CDR3nt: TGTGCCAGCGATCTGGGGGGGGGTTTAAGAGGCGAGCAGTACTTC

abundance: few
j_gene: TRBJ2-3
d_gene: .
v_gene: TRBV29-1
CDR3aa: CSVYGDFGTDTQYF
CDR3nt: TGCAGCGTTTATGGTGACTTTGGCACAGATACGCAGTATTTT

abundance: once
j_gene: TRBJ2-5
d_gene: .
v_gene: TRBV11-1
CDR3aa: CASTRGGAQETQYF
CDR3nt: TGTGCCAGCACCCGCGGGGGCGCTCAAGAGACCCAGTACTTC

abundance: .
j_gene: TRBJ1-1
d_gene: .
v_gene: TRBV19
CDR3aa: CASSGVNTEAFF
CDR3nt: TGTGCCAGTAGCGGGGTGAACACTGAAGCTTTCTTT

abundance: .
j_gene: TRBJ1-1
d_gene: .
v_gene: TRBV19
CDR3aa: CASSTGRQTVNTEAFF
CDR3nt: TGTGCCAGTAGTACAGGTCGTCAGACGGTGAACACTGAAGCTTTCTTT

abundance: .
j_gene: TRBJ2-3
d_gene: .
v_gene: TRBV28
CDR3aa: CASSFQGADTQYF
CDR3nt: TGTGCCAGCAGTTTCCAGGGAGCAGATACGCAGTATTTT

abundance: .
j_gene: TRBJ2-2
d_gene: .
v_gene: TRBV7-9
CDR3aa: CTSSPRPFTGELFF
CDR3nt: TGTACCAGCAGCCCCCGGCCATTTACCGGGGAGCTGTTTTTT

abundance: .
j_gene: TRBJ2-3
d_gene: .
v_gene: TRBV21-1
CDR3aa: CASSHLAGGTSTDTQYF
CDR3nt: TGTGCCAGCAGTCATTTAGCGGGGGGAACTAGCACAGATACGCAGTATTTT

abundance: .
j_gene: TRBJ1-2
d_gene: .
v_gene: TRBV11-2
CDR3aa: CASTPRGEGGYTF
CDR3nt: TGTGCCAGCACCCCGCGGGGAGAAGGGGGCTACACCTTC

abundance: .
j_gene: TRBJ1-6
d_gene: TRBD1
v_gene: TRBV19
CDR3aa: CASSSDRDSYNSPLHF
CDR3nt: TGTGCCAGTAGTTCCGACAGGGACTCCTATAATTCACCCCTCCACTTT

abundance: .
j_gene: TRBJ1-6
d_gene: .
v_gene: TRBV18
CDR3aa: CASSPLGDNSPLHF
CDR3nt: TGTGCCAGCTCACCCTTGGGTGATAATTCACCCCTCCACTTT

abundance: .
j_gene: TRBJ1-1
d_gene: TRBD1
v_gene: TRBV3-1/TRBV3-2
CDR3aa: CASSQAGTADTEAFF
CDR3nt: TGTGCCAGCAGCCAAGCCGGGACAGCAGACACTGAAGCTTTCTTT

abundance: .
j_gene: TRBJ2-2
d_gene: TRBD2
v_gene: TRBV19
CDR3aa: CASSPGIAGESGELFF
CDR3nt: TGTGCCAGTAGTCCCGGCATAGCGGGGGAGTCCGGGGAGCTGTTTTTT

abundance: .
j_gene: TRBJ2-7
d_gene: .
v_gene: TRBV11-1
CDR3aa: CASSRGPTGNYEQYF
CDR3nt: TGTGCCAGCAGCCGCGGTCCTACAGGGAACTACGAGCAGTACTTC

abundance: .
j_gene: TRBJ2-1
d_gene: TRBD2
v_gene: TRBV19
CDR3aa: CASSMGTSGAYNEQFF
CDR3nt: TGTGCCAGTAGTATGGGGACTAGTGGGGCTTACAATGAGCAGTTCTTC

abundance: .
j_gene: TRBJ2-5
d_gene: .
v_gene: TRBV2
CDR3aa: CASRQGQETQYF
CDR3nt: TGTGCCAGCAGACAGGGCCAAGAGACCCAGTACTTC

abundance: few
j_gene: TRBJ1-5
d_gene: .
v_gene: TRBV18
CDR3aa: CASSPGGNNQPQHF
CDR3nt: TGTGCCAGCTCACCAGGGGGAAATAATCAGCCCCAGCATTTT

abundance: .
j_gene: TRBJ1-2
d_gene: .
v_gene: TRBV7-9
CDR3aa: CASSLSDLYTF
CDR3nt: TGTGCCAGCAGCTTATCGGACCTCTACACCTTC

abundance: .
j_gene: TRBJ1-6
d_gene: TRBD1
v_gene: TRBV2
CDR3aa: CASSELRDRGNSPLHF
CDR3nt: TGTGCCAGCAGTGAGCTAAGGGACAGGGGGAATTCACCCCTCCACTTT

abundance: .
j_gene: TRBJ2-3
d_gene: TRBD2
v_gene: TRBV4-3
CDR3aa: CASSQLKGGGTDTQYF
CDR3nt: TGCGCCAGCAGCCAACTAAAGGGAGGGGGCACAGATACGCAGTATTTT

abundance: .
j_gene: TRBJ1-1
d_gene: .
v_gene: TRBV2
CDR3aa: CASSEWRVNTEAFF
CDR3nt: TGTGCCAGCAGTGAATGGAGGGTAAACACTGAAGCTTTCTTT

abundance: .
j_gene: TRBJ2-7
d_gene: .
v_gene: TRBV6-5
CDR3aa: CASSSTGIPYEQYF
CDR3nt: TGTGCCAGTAGCTCCACAGGGATCCCCTACGAGCAGTACTTC

abundance: .
j_gene: TRBJ1-5
d_gene: TRBD1
v_gene: TRBV30
CDR3aa: CAWSAGTGNQPQHF
CDR3nt: TGTGCCTGGAGCGCCGGGACAGGAAATCAGCCCCAGCATTTT

abundance: .
j_gene: TRBJ2-7
d_gene: .
v_gene: TRBV6-2/TRBV6-3
CDR3aa: CASSYKAYEQYF
CDR3nt: TGTGCCAGCAGTTATAAAGCCTACGAGCAGTACTTC

abundance: .
j_gene: TRBJ2-7
d_gene: TRBD1
v_gene: TRBV6-2/TRBV6-3
CDR3aa: CASSSRTGAYEQYF
CDR3nt: TGTGCCAGCAGTTCGAGGACAGGGGCCTACGAGCAGTACTTC